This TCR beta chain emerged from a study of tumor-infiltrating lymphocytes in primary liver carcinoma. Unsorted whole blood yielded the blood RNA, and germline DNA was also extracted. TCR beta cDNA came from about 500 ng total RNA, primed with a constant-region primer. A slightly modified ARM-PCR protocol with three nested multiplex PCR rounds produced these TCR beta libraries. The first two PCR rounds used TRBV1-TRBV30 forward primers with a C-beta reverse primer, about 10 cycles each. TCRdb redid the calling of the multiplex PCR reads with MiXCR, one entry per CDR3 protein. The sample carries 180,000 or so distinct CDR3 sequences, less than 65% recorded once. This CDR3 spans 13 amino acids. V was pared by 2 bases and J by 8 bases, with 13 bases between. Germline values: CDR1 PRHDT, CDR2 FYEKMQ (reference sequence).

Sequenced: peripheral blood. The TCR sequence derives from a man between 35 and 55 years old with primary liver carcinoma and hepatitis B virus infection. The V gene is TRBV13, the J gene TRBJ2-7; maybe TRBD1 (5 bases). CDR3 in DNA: TGTGCCAGCAGCTTACGAGACAGTGTGAAGCAGTACTTC. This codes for CASSLRDSVKQYF.